This T cell receptor beta chain emerged from a study of blood T cells in healthy people across ages. Regarding this clonotype: Antigen: not known.

In germline, CDR1 is SGHAT, CDR2 FQDESV (reference sequence). With 2 bases removed from V and 3 bases from J, the gap between germline ends came to 10 bases. This CDR3 has 14 residues. Study conclusions and caveats: Per million T cells, TCR beta diversity dropped roughly linearly as age increased. Compared with aged donors, long-lived donors showed fewer expanded clones, suggesting selection.

Alongside a J-beta primer mix, a sample-barcoded 5' primer served in a second PCR lasting about 6 to 12 cycles. Each cDNA was tagged by a template-switch adaptor containing 12 random nucleotides. One entry per CDR3 protein results from TCRdb running MiXCR on the 5' RACE reads. The sample records hundreds of thousands of distinct CDR3 sequences, 20% to 25% being singletons. Every sample yielded at least 6.5 million isolated PBMCs. This chain links TRBV11-1 with TRBJ1-2; D is ambiguous. The sample comprised blood. This TCR was sampled from a man aged 70 or older in good health. In nucleotides, the CDR3 is TGTGCCAGCAGCTTAAATATGGCAGACTATGGCTACACCTTC. This sequence encodes CASSLNMADYGYTF. The full variable domain, in which reference TRBV11-1 and TRBJ1-2 provide the parts outside the CDR3, is EAEVAQSPRYKITEKSQAVAFWCDPISGHATLYWYRQILGQGPELLVQFQDESVVDDSQLPKDRFSAERLKGVDSTLKIQPAELGDSAMYLCASSLNMADYGYTFGSGTRLTVV.